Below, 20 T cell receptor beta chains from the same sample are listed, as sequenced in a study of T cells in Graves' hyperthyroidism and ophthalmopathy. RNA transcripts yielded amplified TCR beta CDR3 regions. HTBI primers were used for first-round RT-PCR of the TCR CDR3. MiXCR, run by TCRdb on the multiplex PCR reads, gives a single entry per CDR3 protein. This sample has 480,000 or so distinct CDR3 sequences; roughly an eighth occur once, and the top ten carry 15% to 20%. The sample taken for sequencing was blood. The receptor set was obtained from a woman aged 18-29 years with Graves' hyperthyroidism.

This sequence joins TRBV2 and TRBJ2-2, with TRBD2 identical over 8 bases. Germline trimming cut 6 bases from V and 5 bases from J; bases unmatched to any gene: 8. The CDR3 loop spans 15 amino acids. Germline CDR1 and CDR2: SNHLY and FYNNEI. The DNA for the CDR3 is TGTGCCAGCAGGGAGACTAGCGCTAATACCGGGGAGCTGTTTTTT. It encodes CASRETSANTGELFF.

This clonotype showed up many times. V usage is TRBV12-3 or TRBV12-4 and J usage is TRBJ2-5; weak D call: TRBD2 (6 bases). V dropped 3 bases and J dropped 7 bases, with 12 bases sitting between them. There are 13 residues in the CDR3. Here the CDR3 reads CASSLTKEGTQYF. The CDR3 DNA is TGTGCCAGCAGTTTGACCAAGGAGGGGACCCAGTACTTC.

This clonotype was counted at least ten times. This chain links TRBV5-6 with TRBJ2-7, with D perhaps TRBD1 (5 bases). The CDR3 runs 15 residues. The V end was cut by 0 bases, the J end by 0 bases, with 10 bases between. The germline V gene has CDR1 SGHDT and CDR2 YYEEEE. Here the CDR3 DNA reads TGTGCCAGCAGCTTGGAGGGGTTGCTCTCCTACGAGCAGTACGTC. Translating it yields CASSLEGLLSYEQYV.

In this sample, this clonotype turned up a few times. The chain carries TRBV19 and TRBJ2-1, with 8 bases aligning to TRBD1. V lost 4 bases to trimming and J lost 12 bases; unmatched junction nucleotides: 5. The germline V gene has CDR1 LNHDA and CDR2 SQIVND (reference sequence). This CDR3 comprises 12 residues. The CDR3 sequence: CASSTGQGRQFF. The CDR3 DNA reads TGTGCCAGTAGTACAGGACAGGGTCGGCAGTTCTTC.

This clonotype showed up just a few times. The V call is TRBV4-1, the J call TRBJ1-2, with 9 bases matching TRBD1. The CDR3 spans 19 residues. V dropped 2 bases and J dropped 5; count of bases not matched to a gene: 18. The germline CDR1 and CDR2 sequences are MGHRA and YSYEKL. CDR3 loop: CASSQSNRAGQGSTYGYTF. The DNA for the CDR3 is TGCGCCAGCAGCCAAAGTAACAGGGCGGGACAGGGTTCGACTTATGGCTACACCTTC.

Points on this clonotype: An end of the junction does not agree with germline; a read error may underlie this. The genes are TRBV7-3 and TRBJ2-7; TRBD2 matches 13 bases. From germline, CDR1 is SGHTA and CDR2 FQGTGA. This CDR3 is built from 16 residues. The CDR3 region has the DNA TGCGTCAGCAGCCAACCCACTAGCGGGAGGGCAAAGACGCAGTACTTC. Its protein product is CVSSQPTSGRAKTQYF.

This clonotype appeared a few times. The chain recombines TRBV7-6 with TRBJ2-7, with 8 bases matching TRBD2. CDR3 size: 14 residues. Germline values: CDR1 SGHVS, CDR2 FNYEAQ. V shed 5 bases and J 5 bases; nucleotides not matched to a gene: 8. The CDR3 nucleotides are TGTGCCAGCAGCCCTCGGCTAGCGGGTAACGAGCAGTACGTC. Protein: CASSPRLAGNEQYV.

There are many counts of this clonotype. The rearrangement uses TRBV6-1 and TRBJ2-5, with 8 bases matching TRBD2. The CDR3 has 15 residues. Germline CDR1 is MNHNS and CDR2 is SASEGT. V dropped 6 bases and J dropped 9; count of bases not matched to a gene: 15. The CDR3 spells CASRREWEREYPQYF. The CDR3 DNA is TGTGCCAGCAGGAGAGAGTGGGAGCGGGAGTATCCCCAGTACTTC.

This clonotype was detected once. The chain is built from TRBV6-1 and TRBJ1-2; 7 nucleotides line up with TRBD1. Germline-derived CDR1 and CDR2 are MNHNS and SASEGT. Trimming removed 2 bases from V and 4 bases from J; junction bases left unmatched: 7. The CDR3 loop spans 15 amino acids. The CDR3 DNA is TGTGCCAGCAGTGAAACTTACAGGGGTAGCTATGGCTACACCTTC. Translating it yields CASSETYRGSYGYTF.

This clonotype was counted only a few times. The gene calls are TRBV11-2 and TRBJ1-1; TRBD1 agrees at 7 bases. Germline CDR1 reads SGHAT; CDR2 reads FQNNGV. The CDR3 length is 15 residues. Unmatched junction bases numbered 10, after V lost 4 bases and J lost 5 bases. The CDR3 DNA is TGTGCCAGCAGCTCCACCAGGGGGACCAGGACTGAAGCTTTCTTT. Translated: CASSSTRGTRTEAFF. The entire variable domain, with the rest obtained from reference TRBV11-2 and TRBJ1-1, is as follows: EAGVAQSPRYKIIEKRQSVAFWCNPISGHATLYWYQQILGQGPKLLIQFQNNGVVDDSQLPKDRFSAERLKGVDSTLKIQPAKLEDSAVYLCASSSTRGTRTEAFFGQGTRLTVV.

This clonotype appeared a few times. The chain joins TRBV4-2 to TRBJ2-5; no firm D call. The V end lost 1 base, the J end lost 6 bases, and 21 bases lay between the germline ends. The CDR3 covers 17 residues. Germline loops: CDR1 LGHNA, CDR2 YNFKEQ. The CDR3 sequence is CASSQVVSAHESKTQYF. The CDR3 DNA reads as TGTGCCAGCAGCCAAGTAGTATCTGCTCACGAATCAAAGACCCAGTACTTC.

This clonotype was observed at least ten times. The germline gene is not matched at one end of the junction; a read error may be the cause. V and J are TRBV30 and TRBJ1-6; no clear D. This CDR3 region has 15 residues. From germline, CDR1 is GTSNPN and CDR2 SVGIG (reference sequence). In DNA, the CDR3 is TGTGCTTGGAGGCCGGGGTTATCGTATAATTCACCCCTCCACTTT. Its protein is CAWRPGLSYNSPLHF. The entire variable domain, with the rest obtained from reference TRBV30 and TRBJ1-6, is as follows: SQTIHQWPATLVQPVGSPLSLECTVEGTSNPNLYWYRQAAGRGLQLLFYSVGIGQISSEVPQNLSASRPQDRQFILSSKKLLLSDSGFYLCAWRPGLSYNSPLHFGNGTRLTVT.

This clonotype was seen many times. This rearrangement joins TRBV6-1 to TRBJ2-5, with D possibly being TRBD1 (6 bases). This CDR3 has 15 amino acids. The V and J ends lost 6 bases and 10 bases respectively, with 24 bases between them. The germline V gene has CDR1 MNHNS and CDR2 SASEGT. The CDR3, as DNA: TGTGCCAGCAGACTCGGGACACAACCCGAGAGTGTCCAGTACTTC. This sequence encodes CASRLGTQPESVQYF.

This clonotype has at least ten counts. CDR3 DNA: TGCAGTGCTAGCAAAGGACTAGCGGGAGATGAGCAGTTCTTC. Translating it yields CSASKGLAGDEQFF. The J gene is TRBJ2-1, the V gene TRBV20-1; 13 nucleotides match TRBD2. CDR1 and CDR2 from the germline V gene are DFQATT and SNEGSKA (reference sequence). Unmatched junction bases numbered 4, after V lost 3 bases and J lost 8 bases. CDR3 size: 14 residues.

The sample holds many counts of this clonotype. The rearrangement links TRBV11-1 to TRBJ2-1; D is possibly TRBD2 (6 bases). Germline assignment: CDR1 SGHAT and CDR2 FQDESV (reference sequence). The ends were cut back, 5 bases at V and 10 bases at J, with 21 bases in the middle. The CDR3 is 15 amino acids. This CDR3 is CASSPGGRDLREQFF. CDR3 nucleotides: TGTGCCAGCAGCCCCGGTGGGCGGGATCTTCGGGAGCAGTTCTTC.

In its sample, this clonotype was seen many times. The CDR3, as DNA: TGTGCCAGCAGTGCTAGAATCGGGCCGGGGGCCCAGTACTTC. It yields the protein CASSARIGPGAQYF. V gene TRBV2 combines with J gene TRBJ2-5, with TRBD2 as a possible D gene (6 bases). The V end lost 4 bases, the J end lost 9 bases, and 18 bases lay between the germline ends. This CDR3 has 14 amino acids. The germline gives CDR1 SNHLY, CDR2 FYNNEI.

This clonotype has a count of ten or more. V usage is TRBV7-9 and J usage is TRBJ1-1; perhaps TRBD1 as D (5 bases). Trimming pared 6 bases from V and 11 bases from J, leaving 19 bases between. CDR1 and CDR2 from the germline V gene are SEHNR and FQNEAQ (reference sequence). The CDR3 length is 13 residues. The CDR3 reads CASRRIAWGGAFF. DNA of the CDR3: TGTGCCAGCAGGCGGATTGCCTGGGGCGGCGCTTTCTTT.

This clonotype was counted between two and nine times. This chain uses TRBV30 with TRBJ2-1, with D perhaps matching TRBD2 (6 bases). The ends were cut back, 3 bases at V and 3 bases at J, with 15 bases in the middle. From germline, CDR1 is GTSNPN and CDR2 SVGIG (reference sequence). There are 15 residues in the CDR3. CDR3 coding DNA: TGTGCCTGGAGCCCCCGGGACTCCTTCTACAATGAGCAGTTCTTC. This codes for CAWSPRDSFYNEQFF.

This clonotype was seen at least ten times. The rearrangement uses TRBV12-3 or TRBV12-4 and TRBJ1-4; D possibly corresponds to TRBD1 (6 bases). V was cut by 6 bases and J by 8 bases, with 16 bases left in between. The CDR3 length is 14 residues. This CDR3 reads CASRSGTFWEKLFF. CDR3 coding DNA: TGTGCCAGCAGATCCGGGACATTTTGGGAAAAACTGTTTTTT.

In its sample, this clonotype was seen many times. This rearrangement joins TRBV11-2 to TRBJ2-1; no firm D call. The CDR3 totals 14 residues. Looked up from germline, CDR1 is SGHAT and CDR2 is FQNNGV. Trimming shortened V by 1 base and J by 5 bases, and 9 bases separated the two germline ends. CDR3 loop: CASSLGATNNEQFF. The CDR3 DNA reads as TGTGCCAGCAGCTTAGGGGCGACGAACAATGAGCAGTTCTTC.